This T cell receptor (beta chain) appears in the sequencing data of a study of radiotherapy plus CTLA-4 blockade in lung cancer. Study context: Patients showed objective responses in about 20% of cases, and disease control was achieved by under 35%. Findings and limits, study-wide: Clones of tumor-derived TCRs expanded in blood after radiotherapy plus ipilimumab.

With respect to this clone: Its antigen is not known.

The CDR3 length is 15 residues. Germline V gene sequence: CDR1 SNHLY, CDR2 FYNNEI. V shed 6 bases and J 6 bases; nucleotides not matched to a gene: 8. Sequenced by immunoSEQ multiplex PCR; TCRdb stores in-frame clones only, minus some. This table holds about 78,000 clones, 86% found once. This TCR came from a human donor with non-small cell lung cancer who had a partial response to radiotherapy plus ipilimumab. The rearrangement uses TRBV2 and TRBJ2-2; 9 bases agree with TRBD2. This sample comprised peripheral blood, obtained from a patient treated with radiotherapy plus ipilimumab. The CDR3 region is CASRDPGLAAGELFF. For the CDR3, the DNA is TGTGCCAGCAGGGATCCGGGACTAGCCGCCGGGGAGCTGTTTTTT.